The present T cell receptor beta chain was sequenced within a study of shared clonotypes between healthy human individuals. Repertoires were generated with immunoSEQ multiplex PCR, while TCRdb's copy carries only in-frame clones and drops some. The sample has about 2 million clones, 85% to 95% seen once. Regarding the study as a whole: The naive CD4 repertoires of a few donors were compared, and about 5% of clonotypes were shared. In contrast to clonotypes shared by all four donors, non-shared clonotypes had lower generation probabilities. Memory subsets generally showed lower estimated richness than naive subsets. Rarefaction gave evidence that sorted-subset sequencing remained incomplete despite large depth.

Naive CD8 populations comprised CD45RO-negative cells positively selected for CCR7, excluding terminally differentiated effector memory CD45RA+ cells. Points on this clone: Antigen unknown.

The specimen was naive CD8+ T cells sorted from blood. The source of this sequence is a man aged 18 to 29 in good health.

The CDR3 sequence: CASTRRGGQETQYF. The CDR3 nucleotides read TGCGCCAGCACTCGAAGAGGGGGACAAGAGACCCAGTACTTC. The genes are TRBV5-1 and TRBJ2-5, with D possibly TRBD1 on 6 matching bases. In germline, CDR1 is SGHRS, CDR2 YFSETQ. V was clipped by 6 bases and J by 2 bases, with 14 bases between them. This CDR3 spans 14 amino acids. Filled out from reference TRBV5-1 and TRBJ2-5, the complete variable domain reads KAGVTQTPRYLIKTRGQQVTLSCSPISGHRSVSWYQQTPGQGLQFLFEYFSETQRNKGNFPGRFSGRQFSNSRSEMNVSTLELGDSALYLCASTRRGGQETQYFGPGTRLLVL.